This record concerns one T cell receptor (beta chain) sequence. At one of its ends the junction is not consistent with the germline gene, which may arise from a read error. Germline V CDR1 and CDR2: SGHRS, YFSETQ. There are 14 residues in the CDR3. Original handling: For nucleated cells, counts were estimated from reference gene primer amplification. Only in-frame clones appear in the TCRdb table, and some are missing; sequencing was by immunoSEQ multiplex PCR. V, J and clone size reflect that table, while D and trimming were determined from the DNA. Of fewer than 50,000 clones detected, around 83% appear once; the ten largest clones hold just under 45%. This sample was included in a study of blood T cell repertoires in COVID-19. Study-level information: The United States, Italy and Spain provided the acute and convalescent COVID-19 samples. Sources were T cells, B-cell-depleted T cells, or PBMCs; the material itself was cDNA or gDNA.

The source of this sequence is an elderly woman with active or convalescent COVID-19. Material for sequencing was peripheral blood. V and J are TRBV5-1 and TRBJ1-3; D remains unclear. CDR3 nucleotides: TGCGCCAACAGCTTAGGAGGGCCGGGAAACACCATATATTTT. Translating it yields CANSLGGPGNTIYF.